This T cell receptor (beta chain) was captured in a study of cytomegalovirus exposure and HLA in healthy donors. Assay: immunoSEQ multiplex PCR; the TCRdb copy retains only in-frame clones and omits some. Here the sample spans 200,000 or so clones, 84% being singletons. A note on this clone: Its target is not known.

The study drew the donors from its approximately 110-subject validation cohort, separate from the roughly 700-subject first cohort. Study findings and constraints: Among TCR beta chains, those listed as cytomegalovirus-associated numbered 164. Published work reported that the classifier diagnosed cytomegalovirus status with high specificity and sensitivity.

Germline loops: CDR1 SGHNT, CDR2 YENEEA. The CDR3 consists of 12 residues. Trimming pared 5 bases from V and 6 bases from J, leaving 10 bases between. The chain employs TRBV11-3 and TRBJ1-1; D uncertain. The TCR was taken from a man between 18 and 35 years old in good health and CMV-seropositive. The material sequenced was PBMCs. The CDR3 coding sequence is TGTGCCAGCAGCGGTCGGTCGGCTGAAGCTTTCTTT. Encoded protein: CASSGRSAEAFF.